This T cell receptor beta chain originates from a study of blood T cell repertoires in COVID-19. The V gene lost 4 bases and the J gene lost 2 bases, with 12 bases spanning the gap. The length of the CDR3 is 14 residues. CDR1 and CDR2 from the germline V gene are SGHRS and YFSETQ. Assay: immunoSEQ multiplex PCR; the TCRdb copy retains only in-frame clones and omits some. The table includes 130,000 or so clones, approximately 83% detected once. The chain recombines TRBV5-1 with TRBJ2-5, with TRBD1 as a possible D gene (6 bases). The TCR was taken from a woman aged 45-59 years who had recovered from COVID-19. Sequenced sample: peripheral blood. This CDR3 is CASSQQQGQETQYF. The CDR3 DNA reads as TGCGCCAGCAGCCAGCAACAGGGTCAAGAGACCCAGTACTTC.